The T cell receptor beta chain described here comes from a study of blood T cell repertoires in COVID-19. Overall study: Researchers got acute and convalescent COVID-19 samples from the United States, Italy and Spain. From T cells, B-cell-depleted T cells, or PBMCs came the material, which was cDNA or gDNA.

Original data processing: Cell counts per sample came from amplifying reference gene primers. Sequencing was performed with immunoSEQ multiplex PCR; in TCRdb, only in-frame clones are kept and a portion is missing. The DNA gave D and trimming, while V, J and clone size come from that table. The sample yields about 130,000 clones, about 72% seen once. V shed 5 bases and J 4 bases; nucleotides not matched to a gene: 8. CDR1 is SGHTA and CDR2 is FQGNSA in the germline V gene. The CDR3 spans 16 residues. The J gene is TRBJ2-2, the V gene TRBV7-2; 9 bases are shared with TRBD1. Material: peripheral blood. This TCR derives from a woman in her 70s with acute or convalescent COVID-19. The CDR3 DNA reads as TGTGCCAGCAGCGCCGGGACAGGGCATCTCACCGGGGAGCTGTTTTTT. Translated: CASSAGTGHLTGELFF.